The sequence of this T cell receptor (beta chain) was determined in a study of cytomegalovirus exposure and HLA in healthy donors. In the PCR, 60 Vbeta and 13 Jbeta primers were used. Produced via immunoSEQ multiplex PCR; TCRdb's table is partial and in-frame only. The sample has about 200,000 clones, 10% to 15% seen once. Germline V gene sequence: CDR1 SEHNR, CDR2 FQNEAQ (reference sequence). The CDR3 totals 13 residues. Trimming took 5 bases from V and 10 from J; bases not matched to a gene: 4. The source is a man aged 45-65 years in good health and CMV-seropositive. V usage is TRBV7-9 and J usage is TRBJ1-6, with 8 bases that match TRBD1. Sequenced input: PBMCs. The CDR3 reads CASSQTGESPLHF. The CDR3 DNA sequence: TGTGCCAGCAGCCAGACAGGGGAATCACCCCTCCACTTT.